This note documents a single T cell receptor (beta chain) sequence. A much larger clone differs by one base, so this may be a read error. The data were taken from a study of T cells in Graves' hyperthyroidism and ophthalmopathy. The CDR3 is made up of 14 amino acids. Germline assignment: CDR1 KGHDR and CDR2 SFDVKD. RNA transcripts served as the template for amplifying TCR beta CDR3 regions. The TCR CDR3 first-round RT-PCR relied on the HTBI primer set. MiXCR was run by TCRdb on the multiplex PCR reads, yielding one entry per CDR3 protein. The sample holds some 500,000 distinct CDR3 sequences, roughly a quarter seen once.

The V and J genes are TRBV24-1 and TRBJ2-2; D may match TRBD1 or TRBD2 (6 bases each). The sequence came from a woman aged 30 to 39 with Graves' ophthalmopathy. Sequencing was carried out using blood. Here the CDR3 reads CATSEGGSTGGLFF. The CDR3 nucleotides are TGTGCCACCAGTGAAGGGGGGAGCACCGGGGGGCTGTTTTTT.